The following is a T cell receptor (beta chain) sequence with its context. This sample was included in a study of OX40 agonist ivuxolimab in advanced cancers. Overall study context: The eligibility criteria allowed prior anti-PD-1, anti-PD-L1 or anti-CTLA-4 therapy, and about 40% had some. There were three patients with partial responses, one having hepatocellular carcinoma and two cutaneous melanoma.

Sequenced by immunoSEQ multiplex PCR; TCRdb stores in-frame clones only, minus some. The profile covers over 50,000 clones, with approximately 89% appearing a single time and over 15% taken by the ten largest. The CDR3 covers 14 residues. The germline gives CDR1 SGHRS, CDR2 YFSETQ. The V and J ends lost 4 bases and 9 bases, in that order; junction bases with no gene match: 9. This rearrangement joins TRBV5-1 to TRBJ1-3, with TRBD1 matching over 8 bases. The input for sequencing was CD4+ or CD8+ T cells sorted from blood, taken in a trial of the OX40 agonist ivuxolimab. The clonotype comes from an adult with an advanced solid tumor such as melanoma, head and neck, liver or kidney cancer. CDR3 in amino acids: CASSTGQDAGTIYF. CDR3 coding DNA: TGCGCCAGCAGCACGGGACAGGATGCGGGCACCATATATTTT.